Listed below are T cell receptor beta chains from one sample, sequenced in a study of blood T cell repertoires in COVID-19. Produced via immunoSEQ multiplex PCR; TCRdb's table is partial and in-frame only. This repertoire shows around 300,000 clones, about nine tenths found once; its top ten account for roughly 2.2%. The sequencing input was peripheral blood. These receptors were obtained from a man aged 45-60 years with acute or convalescent COVID-19. Each CDR3 is given with its conserved first and last residue. D genes are given only for firm matches. Only some rows state a clone size, as once, few, many or a class for expanded clones.

V	D	size	J	CDR3	DNA
TRBV6-6	TRBD1	NA	TRBJ1-6	CASSSQSDRGLHF	TGTGCCAGCAGCTCCCAAAGCGACAGGGGCCTCCACTTT
TRBV15	TRBD2	NA	TRBJ2-3	CATSRVTSGGGDTQYF	TGTGCCACCAGCAGAGTAACTAGCGGGGGGGGCGATACGCAGTATTTT
TRBV5-4	NA	NA	TRBJ1-3	CASSANRGGNTIYF	TGTGCCAGCAGCGCCAACCGAGGGGGAAACACCATATATTTT
TRBV5-1	NA	NA	TRBJ1-1	CASTLTPLGFEAFF	TGCGCCAGCACCCTGACCCCTCTAGGCTTTGAAGCTTTCTTT
TRBV2	NA	NA	TRBJ1-2	CASSAGRVHTF	TGTGCCAGCAGTGCTGGGAGGGTTCACACCTTC
TRBV5-1	TRBD1	NA	TRBJ1-2	CASSLSGQGNGYTF	TGCGCCAGCAGCTTGTCAGGACAGGGGAACGGCTACACCTTC
TRBV11-2	TRBD1	NA	TRBJ1-6	CASSPQGQRGSPLHF	TGTGCCAGCAGCCCCCAGGGACAGAGAGGATCACCCCTCCACTTT
TRBV5-5	NA	NA	TRBJ2-5	CASRRFSGTPYQETQYF	TGTGCCAGCAGACGTTTTTCCGGGACACCGTACCAAGAGACCCAGTACTTC
TRBV30	NA	NA	TRBJ1-5	CAWSAASAQPQHF	TGTGCCTGGAGCGCCGCCTCAGCGCAGCCCCAGCATTTT
TRBV19	NA	NA	TRBJ1-2	CASTISFGTLYGYTF	TGTGCCAGTACCATCTCCTTCGGGACACTGTATGGCTACACCTTC
TRBV29-1	NA	NA	TRBJ2-7	CSVFKDTQQYF	TGCAGCGTTTTTAAGGACACCCAGCAGTACTTC
TRBV2	NA	NA	TRBJ1-1	CASREQGGYTEAFF	TGTGCCAGCAGGGAACAGGGTGGGTACACTGAAGCTTTCTTT
TRBV19	NA	NA	TRBJ1-1	CASSTEGGGDTEAFF	TGTGCCAGTAGTACCGAGGGAGGTGGGGACACTGAAGCTTTCTTT
TRBV7-6	TRBD1	NA	TRBJ1-1	CASSYGTGGVEAFF	TGTGCCAGCAGCTACGGGACAGGGGGCGTTGAAGCTTTCTTT
TRBV4-1	TRBD2	NA	TRBJ2-3	CASSQGKGLASGRADTQYF	TGCGCCAGCAGCCAAGGGAAAGGTCTGGCTAGCGGAAGGGCAGATACGCAGTATTTT
TRBV10-1	TRBD1	NA	TRBJ2-1	CASTPDRFYNEQFF	TGCGCCAGCACCCCGGACAGGTTTTACAATGAGCAGTTCTTC
TRBV30	NA	NA	TRBJ2-1	CAWREAVYNEQFF	TGTGCCTGGAGGGAGGCTGTGTACAATGAGCAGTTCTTC
TRBV7-3	NA	NA	TRBJ2-7	CASSLNGGFEQYF	TGTGCCAGCAGCTTAAATGGGGGGTTCGAGCAGTACTTC
TRBV15	NA	NA	TRBJ1-1	CATSTMAGEAFF	TGTGCCACCAGCACAATGGCGGGTGAAGCTTTCTTT
TRBV27	TRBD2	NA	TRBJ2-7	CASSHSGGDIEQYF	TGTGCCAGCAGTCATAGCGGGGGGGATATCGAGCAGTACTTC
TRBV24-1	NA	NA	TRBJ1-1	CATSDLGLNTEAFF	TGTGCCACCAGTGACTTGGGCCTGAACACTGAAGCTTTCTTT
TRBV11-1	NA	few	TRBJ1-2	CASSAGAYGYTF	TGTGCCAGCAGCGCAGGCGCCTATGGCTACACCTTC
TRBV9	TRBD1	NA	TRBJ1-1	CASTPYSGTGGGDPFF	TGTGCCAGCACCCCTTACTCCGGGACAGGGGGTGGGGACCCTTTCTTT
TRBV5-3	NA	NA	TRBJ1-2	CARSLGGLEGYTF	TGTGCCAGAAGCTTGGGGGGGCTCGAAGGCTACACCTTC
TRBV3-1/TRBV3-2	NA	NA	TRBJ1-4	CASSQVSLEGNEKLFF	TGTGCCAGCAGCCAAGTCAGCCTTGAGGGTAATGAAAAACTGTTTTTT
TRBV12-3/TRBV12-4	NA	NA	TRBJ2-2	CASRDSRTGELFF	TGTGCCAGCAGGGACAGTCGGACCGGGGAGCTGTTTTTT
TRBV2	TRBD1	NA	TRBJ1-5	CASAGTARDQPQHF	TGTGCCAGCGCCGGGACAGCTCGGGATCAGCCCCAGCATTTT
TRBV6-5	NA	NA	TRBJ1-6	CASSPQGSPLHF	TGTGCCAGCAGTCCCCAGGGGTCACCCCTCCACTTT
TRBV19	NA	NA	TRBJ1-5	CASGTFGGNQPQHF	TGTGCCAGTGGCACGTTTGGAGGCAATCAGCCCCAGCATTTT
TRBV5-1	NA	NA	TRBJ2-1	CASSLPGQYNEQFF	TGCGCCAGCAGCCTACCAGGACAGTACAATGAGCAGTTCTTC
TRBV30	TRBD2	few	TRBJ2-5	CAWSSGTSGGPETQYF	TGTGCCTGGAGCTCTGGGACTAGCGGGGGCCCCGAGACCCAGTACTTC
TRBV3-1/TRBV3-2	NA	NA	TRBJ1-1	CASRLQGNTEAFF	TGTGCCAGCAGGCTCCAGGGGAACACTGAAGCTTTCTTT
TRBV5-5	NA	once	TRBJ1-2	CASSPRLDYGYTF	TGTGCCAGCAGCCCGCGGTTGGACTATGGCTACACCTTC
TRBV5-1	NA	NA	TRBJ2-3	CASSLGDTRTDTQYF	TGCGCCAGCAGCTTGGGGGACACCCGCACAGATACGCAGTATTTT
TRBV18	TRBD1	NA	TRBJ2-7	CASSPRDRGYEQYF	TGTGCCAGCTCACCGCGGGACAGGGGGTACGAGCAGTACTTC
TRBV3-1/TRBV3-2	NA	NA	TRBJ2-5	CASSLGGQETQYF	TGTGCCAGCAGCCTTGGAGGTCAGGAGACCCAGTACTTC
TRBV2	NA	NA	TRBJ2-7	CASSEQGSYEQYF	TGTGCCAGCAGTGAACAGGGCTCCTACGAGCAGTACTTC
TRBV19	NA	NA	TRBJ1-2	CASSMGTPGLYGYTF	TGTGCCAGTAGTATGGGGACACCTGGACTCTATGGCTACACCTTC
TRBV10-1	NA	NA	TRBJ1-1	CASSEVGTPEGAFF	TGCGCCAGCAGTGAGGTGGGGACACCCGAGGGAGCTTTCTTT
TRBV19	NA	NA	TRBJ1-1	CASSIRIGGTEAFF	TGTGCCAGTAGTATCCGAATAGGGGGCACTGAAGCTTTCTTT
TRBV27	TRBD1	once	TRBJ2-5	CASSEGAPQETQYF	TGTGCCAGCAGTGAGGGGGCCCCCCAAGAGACCCAGTACTTC
TRBV10-2	TRBD1	once	TRBJ2-1	CASSGSTGAPNEQFF	TGCGCCAGCAGTGGGAGCACAGGGGCCCCCAATGAGCAGTTCTTC
TRBV19	NA	once	TRBJ2-5	CASSISGQETQYF	TGTGCCAGTAGTATCAGCGGCCAAGAGACCCAGTACTTC
TRBV7-3	TRBD2	NA	TRBJ2-5	CASSLTREEETQYF	TGTGCCAGCAGCTTAACGCGGGAGGAAGAGACCCAGTACTTC
TRBV10-2	TRBD1	NA	TRBJ2-7	CASSEGTGAYEQYF	TGCGCCAGCAGTGAGGGGACAGGGGCCTACGAGCAGTACTTC
TRBV7-3	TRBD1	NA	TRBJ2-7	CASSSGTGNEQYF	TGTGCCAGCAGCTCCGGGACAGGCAACGAGCAGTACTTC
TRBV18	NA	NA	TRBJ1-2	CASSPPVDRSDGYTF	TGTGCCAGCTCACCACCGGTAGACAGGAGTGATGGCTACACCTTC
TRBV7-9	TRBD2	NA	TRBJ2-5	CASSSSGAGETQYF	TGTGCCAGCAGCTCTAGCGGGGCAGGAGAGACCCAGTACTTC
TRBV9	NA	NA	TRBJ1-2	CASSPEGGEGVFFF	TGTGCCAGCAGCCCAGAGGGTGGGGAGGGGGTCTTCTTCTTC
TRBV29-1	NA	NA	TRBJ2-3	CAVFGVADTQYF	TGCGCCGTCTTCGGGGTCGCAGATACGCAGTATTTT
TRBV6-6	TRBD2	NA	TRBJ2-5	CASSYSKRGAGETQYF	TGTGCCAGCAGTTACTCGAAGCGGGGGGCGGGGGAGACCCAGTACTTC
TRBV9	NA	NA	TRBJ1-1	CASSRGVPGTEAFF	TGTGCCAGCAGTAGGGGTGTACCAGGAACTGAAGCTTTCTTT
TRBV2	NA	NA	TRBJ1-1	CASGGGPRAEAFF	TGTGCCAGCGGGGGGGGCCCGAGGGCTGAAGCTTTCTTT
TRBV11-3	NA	NA	TRBJ2-2	CASSWTVDTGELFF	TGTGCCAGCAGCTGGACAGTGGACACCGGGGAGCTGTTTTTT
TRBV18	NA	NA	TRBJ1-3	CASSPKGAWTNTIYF	TGTGCCAGCTCACCAAAGGGAGCCTGGACAAACACCATATATTTT
TRBV20-1	NA	NA	TRBJ1-2	CSAPGSLGYTF	TGCAGTGCACCGGGGTCCTTGGGCTACACCTTC
TRBV11-3	NA	NA	TRBJ2-1	CASSSRGGDSYNEQFF	TGTGCCAGCAGCTCCCGTGGCGGGGACTCCTACAATGAGCAGTTCTTC
TRBV19	NA	NA	TRBJ2-5	CASSDRLQETQYF	TGTGCCAGTAGCGACAGACTCCAAGAGACCCAGTACTTC